This paragraph covers one T cell receptor (beta chain) sequence. The antigen is undetermined. Some clones are missing from TCRdb's copy, which holds only in-frame ones; the method was immunoSEQ multiplex PCR. The sample has about 49,000 clones; roughly 85% are singletons. No glioblastoma patient carried an isocitrate dehydrogenase mutation. PBMC sampling occurred before vaccination, two weeks after the third dose, and at progression. The sample belongs to a study of glioma-infiltrating T cells after dendritic cell vaccination. Notes on the study in general: TCR clonality showed no direct relationship with survival. Complete blood and tumor specimen sets were limited to few patients.

Trimming pared 6 bases from V and 5 bases from J, leaving 13 bases between. Germline V gives CDR1 MNHNS, CDR2 SASEGT. The CDR3 is made up of 13 amino acids. The source of this sequence is a human donor with glioblastoma. This chain uses TRBV6-1 with TRBJ1-2, with D possibly matching TRBD1 (6 bases). The source material was blood, sampled before dendritic cell vaccination. CDR3 protein: CASRRTVSYGYTF. The CDR3 region has the DNA TGTGCCAGCAGGAGGACAGTCTCTTATGGCTACACCTTC.